The text below deals with one T cell receptor beta chain. It lacks a known antigen. Per-base quality was not reported, and no clone a single base away is much larger than it. Preparation of the library involved 5' RACE. TCRdb shows the sequencer as Illumina HiSeq 2000. Template switching introduced a universal primer binding site; the final cDNA contained a unique molecular identifier, enabling accurate counting of TCR cDNA molecules. Specific primers in the conserved constant-segment region were used to synthesize first-strand cDNA for TCR alpha and beta chains. To control for contamination, each cDNA library was double barcoded with a SMART-Mk sample barcode plus Illumina barcodes. TruSeq adapter sequences along with Illumina sample barcodes were introduced in two successive PCR steps. Sequencing of the TCR alpha and beta cDNA libraries was done on the Illumina HiSeq platform using custom primers. On the study's bioinformatics: Raw reads were processed with MiGEC to extract unique molecular identifiers, and MiXCR was used to determine CDR3 positions. Recombination models were inferred per individual with the repgenHMM and IGoR tools using an EM algorithm. Shared clonotype analysis was performed with the tcR package in R, normalizing sharing by the product of cloneset sizes. To study raw recombination without the effects of thymic and clonal selection, out-of-frame nonproductive sequences were analyzed. TCRdb ran its own pipeline on the public reads, namely fastp trimming at Q25 and MiXCR clone calling, and kept in-frame beta chains. Merged by CDR3 protein, the rows form single entries marked with the most common genes and DNA. The V and J calls come from TCRdb's annotation, not from the publication. In this sample the table shows about 920,000 distinct CDR3 sequences, roughly 12% of which occur a single time. Around 1.5% of the sample is taken by the ten largest.

As encoded in the germline V gene, CDR1 is WSHSY while CDR2 is SAAADI. The CDR3 holds 13 amino acids from the cysteine to the phenylalanine. Only the CDR3 region is kept as DNA, spanning 39 bases read in frame from base 1. The V and J ends are trimmed by 6 bases and 6 bases, leaving 14 bases between them. This entry belongs to a study of identical twins (dated by TCRdb to 2016 to 2018). The study in broad terms: To test whether fetal clonotypes persist, the study used deep sequencing on TCR alpha and beta repertoires from monozygotic twins, unrelated adults of various ages, and cord blood. Replicate twin experiments were performed at different times using different library preparation protocols to rule out contamination.

Overall study results and their limits: Zero-insertion analyses could be partly confounded by invariant T cells such as MAIT and iNKT, although diverse VJ usage argued against such confounding for most clonotypes. Compared with coincidental sharing between unrelated individuals, out-of-frame TCR alpha sequences shared between twins had an excess of sequences with low generation probability. Abundant cord blood beta clonotypes carried fewer insertions; young adult naive repertoires showed a weaker similar trend, while memory repertoires showed none. In monozygotic twins, out-of-frame TCR alpha sharing was systematically underestimated by recombination models, although the models agreed with sharing between unrelated individuals. Because the same donors could not be followed over many years, the conclusions relied on cross-sectional statistical analysis. The excess sharing between twins in beta out-of-frame sequences was weaker because fewer shared sequences reduced the signal-to-noise ratio.

Only healthy Caucasian donors were included. The twin cohort consisted of three pairs of female monozygotic twins, all aged about 18 to 29 years. The RNA used for TCR libraries was isolated from peripheral blood mononuclear cells. The sample was also linked to a second study, of yellow fever vaccine responses in identical twins. The second publication reports: The T cell response to vaccination in identical twins was reported by the authors to appear partly convergent and partly personalized. In the study, vaccine-responding T cell clones were precisely tracked in identical twins.

Sequencing was performed on PBMCs. The sequence joins TRBV10-2 to TRBJ1-2; TRBD1 is a possible D gene, resting on 6 matching bases. This receptor was obtained from a woman younger than 35 in good health. CDR3 region: CASRYGQYDGYTF. At the DNA level, the sequence is TGCGCCAGCAGATACGGACAGTACGATGGCTACACCTTC.